The 22 T cell receptor beta chains given below trace back to one sample, sequenced in a study of blood T cell repertoires in COVID-19. The table came from immunoSEQ multiplex PCR; TCRdb's copy has only in-frame clones and leaves some out. The repertoire consists of roughly 150,000 clones, with 80% to 90% occurring once and the leading ten covering 3%. Sequenced input: peripheral blood. Receptors were obtained from a woman aged 55-70 years with active COVID-19.

This chain links TRBV18 with TRBJ2-3; no definite D call. Germline CDR1 and CDR2: KGHSH and LQKENI. Between the trimmed V and J ends, which lost 2 bases and 4 bases, there was a span of 10 bases. This CDR3 is 14 amino acids long. In DNA, the CDR3 is TGTGCCAGCTCACCAGCGGCTTTACCAGATACGCAGTATTTT. This gives the protein CASSPAALPDTQYF.

The V and J genes are TRBV2 and TRBJ2-7, with TRBD1 matching 8 bases. Germline assignment: CDR1 SNHLY and CDR2 FYNNEI. The V gene end was trimmed by 4 bases and the J gene end by 2 bases; junction bases not matched to a gene: 4. This CDR3 has 14 amino acids. The CDR3 region has the DNA TGTGCCAGCAGTGGAGGACAGGGCCCCTACGAGCAGTACTTC. Amino acid sequence: CASSGGQGPYEQYF.

The rearrangement links TRBV6-2 or TRBV6-3 to TRBJ2-5, with 8 bases fitting TRBD2. CDR1 MNHEY and CDR2 SVGEGT come from the germline V gene. The trim removed 5 bases at V and 0 bases at J, leaving 17 bases unmatched. The CDR3 has 19 residues. The DNA of the CDR3 is TGTGCCAGCAGTCCCCTGCTAGCGGGCACTATGAAGTACCAAGAGACCCAGTACTTC. Protein sequence: CASSPLLAGTMKYQETQYF.

This clone has just one count. This rearrangement joins TRBV13 to TRBJ2-1; 9 bases are shared with TRBD2. Germline V gives CDR1 PRHDT, CDR2 FYEKMQ (reference sequence). The CDR3 is 15 residues long. J was trimmed by 4 bases and V by 3 bases; bases with no gene match: 4. CDR3: CASSFRLAAYNEQFF. CDR3 DNA: TGTGCCAGCAGCTTCCGACTAGCGGCTTACAATGAGCAGTTCTTC.

CDR3 DNA: TGCGCCAGCAGCCAAGTATGGGGACACCCTACGGGGCAGTACTTC. Its translation is CASSQVWGHPTGQYF. The chain is built from TRBV4-3 and TRBJ2-7; the D gene is possibly TRBD1 (6 bases). CDR3 size: 15 residues. Germline V CDR1 and CDR2: LGHNA, YSLEER. Trimming left V 1 base short and J 9 bases short, with 19 bases between.

The rearrangement uses TRBV19 and TRBJ2-7; tentative D call: TRBD2 (6 bases). The CDR3 has 14 residues. Per germline, CDR1 LNHDA and CDR2 SQIVND (reference sequence). The V end lost 3 bases, the J end lost 2 bases, and 11 bases lay between the germline ends. Written as DNA, the CDR3 is TGTGCCAGTAGTATTAGTAGCGGTCCCTACGAGCAGTACTTC. Its translation is CASSISSGPYEQYF.

V gene TRBV3-1 (or the pseudogene TRBV3-2) combines with J gene TRBJ2-1; 7 positions match TRBD2. This CDR3 spans 16 amino acids. V gave up 4 bases and J gave up 1 base; unmatched junction bases: 7. Germline-derived CDR1 and CDR2 are LGHDT and YNNKEL (reference sequence). CDR3 amino acids: CASSPGGGASYNEQFF. As DNA, the CDR3 is TGTGCCAGCAGCCCGGGAGGCGGAGCATCCTACAATGAGCAGTTCTTC.

The chain couples TRBV28 to TRBJ1-2, with a possible D match to TRBD1 (5 bases). Between the trimmed V and J ends, which lost 7 bases and 5 bases, there was a span of 20 bases. CDR1 and CDR2 (germline): MDHEN, SYDVKM. This CDR3 is 15 amino acids long. CDR3 sequence (DNA): TGTGCCAGCACCCCCCGGAGGGGCAGGGTGTATGGCTACACCTTC. It translates to CASTPRRGRVYGYTF.

The chain has TRBV4-3 and TRBJ2-3, with unresolved D. The CDR3 has 14 amino acids. V gave up 6 bases and J gave up 1 base, with 11 bases separating them. Per the germline V gene, CDR1 is LGHNA and CDR2 is YSLEER. The CDR3 nucleotides are TGCGCCAGCAGTCAGGATGCCCGCACAGATACGCAGTATTTT. Its protein is CASSQDARTDTQYF.

The chain employs TRBV3-1 (or the pseudogene TRBV3-2) and TRBJ1-2; unclear D gene. V gave up 5 bases and J gave up 7 bases, with 14 bases separating them. In germline, CDR1 is LGHDT, CDR2 YNNKEL (reference sequence). This CDR3 contains 13 residues. The CDR3 nucleotides read TGTGCCAGCAGCGAGCCGTATCGAGGTGGCTACACCTTC. It is translated as CASSEPYRGGYTF.

The chain is built from TRBV3-1 (or the pseudogene TRBV3-2) and TRBJ2-1; D gene unclear. Germline loops: CDR1 LGHDT, CDR2 YNNKEL (reference sequence). Trimming shortened V by 1 base and J by 10 bases, and 5 bases separated the two germline ends. The CDR3 length is 11 residues. CDR3 residues: CASSQVREQFF. The CDR3 nucleotides are TGTGCCAGCAGCCAAGTCCGGGAGCAGTTCTTC.

This clone was counted between two and nine times. The chain joins TRBV18 to TRBJ1-1; D remains ambiguous. Per germline, CDR1 KGHSH and CDR2 LQKENI. CDR3 size: 13 residues. The ends were cut back, 5 bases at V and 1 base at J, with 8 bases in the middle. DNA for the CDR3: TGTGCCAGCTCAATAATCGGGAACACTGAAGCTTTCTTT. It codes for CASSIIGNTEAFF.

This chain connects TRBV7-2 to TRBJ2-3; 8 bases match TRBD2. Germline loops: CDR1 SGHTA, CDR2 FQGNSA. V gave up 2 bases and J gave up 4 bases; unmatched junction bases: 5. CDR3 length: 15 residues. CDR3 nucleotides: TGTGCCAGCAGCTTAAGCGGGAGTAACCCAGATACGCAGTATTTT. It encodes CASSLSGSNPDTQYF.

V and J are TRBV5-1 and TRBJ1-1; TRBD1 matches 7 bases. From germline, CDR1 is SGHRS and CDR2 YFSETQ. V dropped 2 bases and J dropped 0; count of bases not matched to a gene: 4. CDR3 length: 15 residues. This CDR3 reads CASSLGTAMNTEAFF. The CDR3 bases are TGCGCCAGCAGCTTAGGGACAGCCATGAACACTGAAGCTTTCTTT.

The chain recombines TRBV6-2 or TRBV6-3 with TRBJ2-1; D might be TRBD1 (6 bases). Germline CDR1 reads MNHEY; CDR2 reads SVGEGT. Between the trimmed V and J ends, which lost 6 bases and 4 bases, there was a span of 22 bases. The CDR3 covers 17 residues. The CDR3 DNA follows: TGTGCCAGCAGCCCCTATGGGGGCCGGACGTGGTACAATGAGCAGTTCTTC. It yields the protein CASSPYGGRTWYNEQFF.

The chain is built from TRBV5-1 and TRBJ2-5; D possibly corresponds to TRBD2 (6 bases). V lost 1 base and J lost 1, with 11 bases in between. Germline V gives CDR1 SGHRS, CDR2 YFSETQ. The CDR3 is 15 amino acids. CDR3 region: CASSLLGGIQETQYF. The CDR3 bases are TGCGCCAGCAGCTTGCTTGGCGGGATCCAAGAGACCCAGTACTTC.

Only one count was recorded for this clone. The rearrangement links TRBV5-8 to TRBJ2-1; the match to TRBD1 covers 7 bases. CDR3 length equals 14 residues. Per germline, CDR1 SGHTS and CDR2 YDEGEE. V trimming: 0 bases; J trimming: 6 bases; junction bases outside the gene matches: 3. CDR3 protein: CASSLGQGSNEQFF. The CDR3 DNA reads as TGTGCCAGCAGCTTGGGACAGGGTTCCAATGAGCAGTTCTTC.

The V call is TRBV18, the J call TRBJ2-1, with a tentative D call TRBD2 (5 bases). The V gene's germline CDR1 is KGHSH and CDR2 LQKENI. V dropped 6 bases and J dropped 4 bases, with 10 bases sitting between them. This CDR3 is built from 13 residues. The CDR3 reads CASSLAVYNEQFF. The CDR3 coding sequence is TGTGCCAGCTCGCTAGCCGTTTACAATGAGCAGTTCTTC.

J is TRBJ2-1 and V is TRBV6-4, with 9 bases fitting TRBD1. The CDR3 contains 14 residues. Trimming cost V 10 bases and J 6 bases; bases outside gene matches: 10. CDR1 is MRHNA, CDR2 SNTAGT, per germline. CDR3 loop: CATASGQGSNEQFF. As DNA, the CDR3 is TGTGCCACCGCCTCGGGACAGGGTAGCAATGAGCAGTTCTTC.

The V call is TRBV7-5, the J call TRBJ1-1. TRBV7-5 is labeled a pseudogene. This CDR3 has 12 residues. CDR3 in DNA: TGTGTCAGAAGCTTACGGGAACCCGAAGCTTTCTTT. This translates into CVRSLREPEAFF.

The gene calls are TRBV11-3 and TRBJ2-1; 7 positions agree with TRBD2. V lost 6 bases and J lost 9; bases outside the gene matches: 14. Germline V CDR1 and CDR2: SGHNT, YENEEA. The CDR3 runs to 15 residues. CDR3 bases: TGTGCCAGCAGTCGGGCGGGGGACCAGACGTCTGAGCAGTTCTTC. This encodes CASSRAGDQTSEQFF.

The chain carries TRBV5-5 and TRBJ1-1, with 8 bases lining up with TRBD1. CDR3 length: 15 residues. The trim removed 0 bases at V and 1 base at J, leaving 2 bases unmatched. Germline V lookup: CDR1 SGHKS, CDR2 YYEKEE (reference sequence). As DNA, the CDR3 is TGTGCCAGCAGCTTGGCCGGGACAGGGAACACTGAAGCTTTCTTT. As protein: CASSLAGTGNTEAFF.